The count of the clone carrying this TCR beta chain is one. Per the original data handling: From reference gene primer amplification, estimates of nucleated cell counts were derived. Libraries were prepared by immunoSEQ multiplex PCR; TCRdb keeps only in-frame clonotypes and omits some of them. V and J calls and clone size follow that table, whereas D and trimming were derived from the DNA. The profile shows roughly 80,000 clones, about 86% of them singletons. V shed 0 bases and J shed 0 bases, with 11 bases lying between them. The CDR3 is 16 residues long. Germline V gene lookup returns CDR1 SGDLS and CDR2 YYNGEE. The entry originates in a study of blood T cell repertoires in COVID-19. The overall study: Acute and convalescent COVID-19 samples came from the United States, Italy and Spain. From T cells, B-cell-depleted T cells, or PBMCs came the material, which was cDNA or gDNA.

J is TRBJ2-3 and V is TRBV9, with a tentative D call TRBD2 (5 bases). Input material: peripheral blood. The clonotype comes from a woman of 80 years or more with acute or convalescent COVID-19. CDR3 sequence: CASSVGLALSTDTQYF. The CDR3 DNA sequence: TGTGCCAGCAGCGTAGGTCTAGCTCTCAGCACAGATACGCAGTATTTT.